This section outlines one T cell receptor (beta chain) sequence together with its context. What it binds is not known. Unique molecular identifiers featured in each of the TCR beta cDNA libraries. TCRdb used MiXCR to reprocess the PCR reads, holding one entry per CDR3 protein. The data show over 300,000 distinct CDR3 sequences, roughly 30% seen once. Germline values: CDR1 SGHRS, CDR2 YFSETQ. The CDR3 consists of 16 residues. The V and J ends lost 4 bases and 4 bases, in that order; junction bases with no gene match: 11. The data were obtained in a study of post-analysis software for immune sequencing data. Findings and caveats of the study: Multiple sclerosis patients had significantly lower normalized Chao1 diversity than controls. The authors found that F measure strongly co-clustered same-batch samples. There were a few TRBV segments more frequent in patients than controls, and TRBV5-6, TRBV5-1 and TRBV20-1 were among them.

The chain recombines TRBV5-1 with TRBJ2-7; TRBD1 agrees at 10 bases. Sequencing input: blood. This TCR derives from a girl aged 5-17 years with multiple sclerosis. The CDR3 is CASSLSWTGGVYEQYF. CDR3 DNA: TGCGCCAGCAGCCTCTCATGGACAGGGGGGGTGTACGAGCAGTACTTC.